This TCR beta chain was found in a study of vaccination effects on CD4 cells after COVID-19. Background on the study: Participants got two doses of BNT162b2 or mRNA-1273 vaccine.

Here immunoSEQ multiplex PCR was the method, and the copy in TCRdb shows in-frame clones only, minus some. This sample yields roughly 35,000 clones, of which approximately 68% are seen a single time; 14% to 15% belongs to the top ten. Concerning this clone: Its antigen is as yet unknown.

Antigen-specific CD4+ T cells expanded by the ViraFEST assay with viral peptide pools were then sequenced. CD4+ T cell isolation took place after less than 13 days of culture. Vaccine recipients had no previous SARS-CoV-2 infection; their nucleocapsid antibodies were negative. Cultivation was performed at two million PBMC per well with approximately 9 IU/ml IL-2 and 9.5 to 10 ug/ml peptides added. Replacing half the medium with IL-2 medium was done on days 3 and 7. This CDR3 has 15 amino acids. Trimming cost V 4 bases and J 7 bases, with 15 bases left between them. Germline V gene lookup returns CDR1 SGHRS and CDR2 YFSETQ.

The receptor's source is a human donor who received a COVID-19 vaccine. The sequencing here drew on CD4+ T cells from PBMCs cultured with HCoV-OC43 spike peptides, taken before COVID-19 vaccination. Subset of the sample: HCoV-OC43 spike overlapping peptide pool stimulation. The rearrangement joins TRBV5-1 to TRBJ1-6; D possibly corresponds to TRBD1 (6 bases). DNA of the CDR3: TGCGCCAGCAGCCCTGGGGGCGCGGAGAATTCACCCCTCCACTTT. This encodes CASSPGGAENSPLHF.